This record looks at one T cell receptor (beta chain) sequence and its context. Its antigen remains unidentified. Per-base qualities were not stored, and no clone one base away is much larger. This sample was taken from a study of blood T cell repertoires in COVID-19 (dated by TCRdb to about 2020). For the study in its entirety: Samples covering the acute and convalescent phases of COVID-19 were provided by collaborators in the United States, Italy and Spain. Where HLA class I and class II types were available, the types were taken from metadata supplied by the sample provider, not from assay-based typing. A de-identified subject ID, COVID-19 status, age in years and sex were almost always included in the sample metadata. The samples were drawn from the first 160 participants of the ongoing ImmuneRACE study and from about 1,200 subjects provided by 6 global collaborators. The material from the prospective study consisted of cDNA or gDNA derived from T cells, B-cell-depleted T cells, or PBMCs. The repertoires were made available in a free public database intended to serve as a resource for research on the immune response to SARS-CoV-2. Subjects who had been exposed to COVID-19, were actively infected with it, or had recovered from it provided the deeply sampled blood TCRbeta repertoires that made up the dataset. Beyond this particular receptor, the publication reports: The quantity of clinical and demographic metadata differed by source and by participant and was supplied without curation.

Trimming takes 2 bases off V and 2 bases off J; junction bases not matched to a gene: 2. CDR1 and CDR2 (MDHEN, SYDVKM) derive from the germline V gene. The CDR3 has 14 amino acids, counting the end cysteine and phenylalanine. CDR3 DNA only is kept here, 42 bases in frame from base 1. TCRbeta CDR3 regions were amplified from genomic DNA using the immunoSEQ Assay, a bias-controlled multiplex PCR. The authors processed their data as follows. The number of nucleated cells in each sample was estimated from the amplification of reference gene primers within the assay. To quantify the absolute abundance of each unique TCRbeta CDR3 rearrangement, sequence reads were collapsed and filtered. For each sample, productive Simpson clonality was calculated as the square root of Simpson's diversity index over productive rearrangements. The immuneACCESS repertoire file appears here via TCRdb, limited to in-frame rearrangements. These files lack a portion of the clones; in checked studies, under half of the deficit traces to unresolved V genes, and the cause of the others is not known. V and J calls and clone size are those listed in that table; D and trimming were worked out from the DNA. Here the sample has around 200,000 clones; about 85% occur a single time. About 5% of the sample is held by the ten biggest clonotypes.

The collaborating institutions used their own protocols to collect whole blood in K2EDTA tubes. For TCRbeta analysis, collaborators shipped samples as frozen whole blood, isolated PBMCs, or DNA extracted from either of those sample types. The rearrangement combines TRBV28 with TRBJ1-2; 7 bases in the middle match TRBD1. Sample: peripheral blood. The clonotype originates from a woman older than 75 with acute or convalescent COVID-19. The CDR3 corresponds to CASSLGDRNYGYTF. Here is the DNA: TGTGCCAGCAGTTTAGGGGACAGAAACTATGGCTACACCTTC.